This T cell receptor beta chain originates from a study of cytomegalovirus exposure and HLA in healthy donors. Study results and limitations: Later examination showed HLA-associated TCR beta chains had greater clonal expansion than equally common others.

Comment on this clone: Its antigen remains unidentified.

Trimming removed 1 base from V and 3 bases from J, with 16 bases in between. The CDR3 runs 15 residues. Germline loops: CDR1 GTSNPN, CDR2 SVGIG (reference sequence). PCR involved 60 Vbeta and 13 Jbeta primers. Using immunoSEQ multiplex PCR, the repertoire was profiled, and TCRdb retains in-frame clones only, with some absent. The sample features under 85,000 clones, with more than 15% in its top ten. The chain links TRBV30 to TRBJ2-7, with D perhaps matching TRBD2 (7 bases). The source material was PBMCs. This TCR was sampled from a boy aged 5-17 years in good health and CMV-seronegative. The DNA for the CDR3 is TGTGCCTGGAGTGGTCGGGGGGACACTCGCTACGAGCAGTACTTC. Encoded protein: CAWSGRGDTRYEQYF. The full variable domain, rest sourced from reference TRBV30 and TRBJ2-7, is SQTIHQWPATLVQPVGSPLSLECTVEGTSNPNLYWYRQAAGRGLQLLFYSVGIGQISSEVPQNLSASRPQDRQFILSSKKLLLSDSGFYLCAWSGRGDTRYEQYFGPGTRLTVT.